Below, 19 T cell receptor beta chains from the same sample are listed, as sequenced in a study of breast tumors, draining lymph nodes, adjacent tissues (dated by TCRdb to the mid-2010s). The protocol used for the library was multiplex PCR. TCRdb lists the instrument as Illumina HiSeq 2000. TCRdb ran its own pipeline on the public reads, namely fastp trimming at Q25 and MiXCR clone calling, and kept in-frame beta chains. Rows are combined by CDR3 protein, so each entry shows the most common genes and DNA. The sample data list some 130,000 distinct CDR3 sequences, and about 20% of these were observed just once. The biggest ten clones account for over 3% of the sample. The axillary draining lymph nodes of breast cancer patients were the source of the lymph node samples. Sequenced: axillary lymph node tissue. These receptors all come from a female donor with breast cancer. Some clones in this sample may be carry-over from other donors' samples.

The table lists this clonotype with many counts. In DNA, the CDR3 is TGTGCCAGCAGCGAAGGGACTAGCGGGCGCACAGATACGCAGTATTTT. This translates into CASSEGTSGRTDTQYF. The rearrangement joins TRBV9 to TRBJ2-3; 12 bases line up with TRBD2. V shed 3 bases and J 1 base; nucleotides not matched to a gene: 3. CDR1 is SGDLS and CDR2 is YYNGEE in the germline V gene. This CDR3 has 16 amino acids.

Ten or more counts support this clonotype. The chain is built from TRBV10-2 and TRBJ2-5; 16 bases line up with TRBD2. The CDR3 runs 20 residues. Germline assignment: CDR1 WSHSY and CDR2 SAAADI. The V segment lost 0 bases and the J segment 4 bases; nucleotides outside the gene matches: 11. CDR3 coding DNA: TGCGCCAGCAGTGAGTCCTTAACGGGACTAGCGGGAGGGCCTGGAGAGACCCAGTACTTC. Translating gives CASSESLTGLAGGPGETQYF.

This clonotype was observed once. A much larger clone differs by one base, so this may be a read error. V gene TRBV6-1 combines with J gene TRBJ1-2, with D possibly matching TRBD1 (5 bases). CDR3 size: 15 residues. From germline, CDR1 is MNHNS and CDR2 SASEGT. CDR3 in DNA: TGTGCCAGCGGTGAAGGAGCAGGTCAGGGCTATGGCTACACCTTC. Residues: CASGEGAGQGYGYTF.

This clonotype was seen many times. The V gene is TRBV27, the J gene TRBJ2-7; D possibly corresponds to TRBD1 (6 bases). V was pared by 8 bases and J by 4 bases, with 18 bases between. The germline V gene encodes CDR1 MNHEY and CDR2 SMNVEV (reference sequence). The CDR3 runs to 14 residues. The CDR3 is CASARQDPAYEQYF. CDR3 DNA: TGTGCCAGCGCTCGACAGGACCCTGCATACGAGCAGTACTTC.

The table lists this clonotype with many counts. J is TRBJ2-5 and V is TRBV14, with D possibly being TRBD2 (5 bases). Trimming left V 4 bases short and J 1 base short, with 7 bases between. This CDR3 comprises 13 residues. Looked up from germline, CDR1 is SGHDN and CDR2 is FVKESK. This CDR3 is CASSPGFQETQYF. The CDR3 nucleotides read TGTGCCAGCAGCCCGGGGTTCCAAGAGACCCAGTACTTC.

This clonotype was seen many times. The chain links TRBV2 to TRBJ1-4; 8 bases align to TRBD1. Looked up from germline, CDR1 is SNHLY and CDR2 is FYNNEI. With V trimmed by 7 bases and J by 10 bases, 14 bases remained unmatched. The CDR3 length is 15 residues. CDR3 sequence (DNA): TGTGCCAGCAAATTGATGGTCCCAGGGGGCGTAAAACTGTTTTTT. Protein: CASKLMVPGGVKLFF.

This rearrangement joins TRBV28 to TRBJ1-5; D unresolved. The CDR3 length is 15 residues. In germline, CDR1 is MDHEN, CDR2 SYDVKM. The germline V and J ends were trimmed by 4 bases and 0 bases, with 10 bases remaining between them. This chain's CDR3 is CASSSTHYSNQPQHF. The CDR3 DNA reads as TGTGCCAGCAGTTCCACCCACTATAGCAATCAGCCCCAGCATTTT.

Turning to this clonotype: A much larger clone sits a single nucleotide away, making a read error possible. CDR3 bases: TGTGCCAGTAGTATGAGGACAGGGGGCTCCTACAATGAGCAGCTCTTC. The encoded protein is CASSMRTGGSYNEQLF. This chain uses TRBV19 with TRBJ2-1; 11 bases map to TRBD1. This CDR3 contains 16 residues. Germline CDR1 is LNHDA and CDR2 is SQIVND (reference sequence).

The chain combines TRBV5-6 with TRBJ2-1; D may be TRBD1 (5 bases). CDR1 is SGHDT and CDR2 is YYEEEE in the germline V gene. This CDR3 is built from 15 residues. Trimming cost V 4 bases and J 6 bases, with 17 bases left between them. The CDR3 bases are TGTGCCAGCAGCCCTGTGGGGCCCCTGCCCAATGAGCAGTTCTTC. This translates into CASSPVGPLPNEQFF.

This clonotype was seen at least ten times. The DNA of the CDR3 is TGTGCCAGCAGCTCTCAGGCAGGGGCCACCTACGAGCAGTACTTC. Its translation: CASSSQAGATYEQYF. The rearrangement links TRBV7-6 to TRBJ2-7, with a possible D match to TRBD1 (6 bases). The germline V gene encodes CDR1 SGHVS and CDR2 FNYEAQ. The CDR3 runs to 15 residues. The germline V and J ends were trimmed by 4 bases and 2 bases, with 15 bases remaining between them.

For this clonotype: A read error may be the cause here, since a much bigger clone is one base away. The chain has TRBV24-1 and TRBJ2-1; weak D call: TRBD1 (6 bases). Germline CDR1 and CDR2: KGHDR and SFDVKD. This CDR3 has 14 residues. CDR3 DNA sequence: TGTGCCATCAGTGGCTACAGGGTGTACAATGAGCAGTTCTTC. Amino acids: CAISGYRVYNEQFF.

Comment on this clonotype: A single base separates this from a much larger clone, so it may be a read error. This chain connects TRBV3-1 to TRBJ1-3; D unclear. This CDR3 comprises 12 residues. The germline V gene encodes CDR1 LGHDT and CDR2 YNNKEL (reference sequence). The CDR3 nucleotides are TGTGCCAGCAGCCTTACTGGATACACCATATATTTT. It is translated as CASSLTGYTIYF.

This clonotype was counted a few times. The chain recombines TRBV19 with TRBJ2-1; 8 bases align to TRBD1. J lost 6 bases, V lost 7 bases, and 8 bases had no gene match. This CDR3 comprises 14 residues. Germline loops: CDR1 LNHDA, CDR2 SQIVND (reference sequence). The chain's CDR3 is CASTRRGRSNEQFF. The CDR3 DNA sequence: TGTGCCAGTACGCGCAGGGGGCGCAGCAATGAGCAGTTCTTC.

With regard to this clonotype: A much larger clone sits a single nucleotide away, making a read error possible. The rearrangement uses TRBV6-2 or TRBV6-3 and TRBJ2-3, with TRBD2 identical over 7 bases. The germline CDR1 and CDR2 sequences are MNHEY and SVGEGT. The CDR3 covers 16 residues. V dropped 9 bases and J dropped 8; count of bases not matched to a gene: 20. CDR3 sequence (DNA): TGTGCCAGTATCTCCAAGTTGAGCGGGGAGGCAGGTACGCAGTATTTT. Residues: CASISKLSGEAGTQYF.

This clonotype is a singleton in its sample. A much larger clone is a single base away; this may be a read error. The DNA of the CDR3 is TGTGCCAGCAGCCAGTCATTGGAGACCCAGTGCTTC. Amino acid sequence: CASSQSLETQCF. The chain recombines TRBV3-1 with TRBJ2-5; D unresolved. The CDR3 sequence is 12 residues long. In germline, CDR1 is LGHDT, CDR2 YNNKEL (reference sequence).

This clonotype has at least ten counts. The chain is built from TRBV2 and TRBJ2-3, with TRBD2 identical over 8 bases. The CDR3 sequence is 15 residues long. J was trimmed by 4 bases and V by 4 bases; bases with no gene match: 7. CDR1 is SNHLY and CDR2 is FYNNEI in the germline V gene. The DNA of the CDR3 is TGTGCCAGCAGTGGACTAGCGATTGGTGCAGATACGCAGTATTTT. Amino acid sequence: CASSGLAIGADTQYF. Filled out from reference TRBV2 and TRBJ2-3, the complete variable domain reads EPEVTQTPSHQVTQMGQEVILRCVPISNHLYFYWYRQILGQKVEFLVSFYNNEISEKSEIFDDQFSVERPDGSNFTLKIRSTKLEDSAMYFCASSGLAIGADTQYFGPGTRLTVL.

There are many counts of this clonotype. The chain couples TRBV5-5 to TRBJ1-4; tentative D call: TRBD1 (5 bases). Germline V gene lookup returns CDR1 SGHKS and CDR2 YYEKEE (reference sequence). Trimming removed 5 bases at V and 7 bases at J, with 15 bases between. CDR3 size: 14 residues. The CDR3 loop reads CASRPTGGGEKLFF. The CDR3 coding sequence is TGTGCCAGCAGACCGACCGGCGGGGGTGAAAAACTGTTTTTT.

In its sample, this clonotype was seen a few times. The CDR3 DNA reads TGTGCCAGCATCGCCTCAGGGGCACCTAATGAAAAACTGTTTTTT. Its translation: CASIASGAPNEKLFF. The V and J genes are TRBV28 and TRBJ1-4, with a possible D match to TRBD1 (6 bases). The CDR3 runs to 15 residues. The V gene lost 7 bases and the J gene lost 3 bases, with 15 bases spanning the gap. The germline V gene encodes CDR1 MDHEN and CDR2 SYDVKM.

The table lists this clonotype with a few counts. The chain is built from TRBV7-9 and TRBJ2-6; 8 nucleotides agree with TRBD2. The CDR3 runs 19 residues. Germline CDR1 SEHNR, CDR2 FQNEAQ (reference sequence). The V and J ends lost 3 bases and 3 bases, in that order; junction bases with no gene match: 13. For the CDR3, the DNA is TGTGCCAGCAGCTTGGGACCGGGACTAGAGGCTTATGGGGCCAACGTCCTGACTTTC. Its translation is CASSLGPGLEAYGANVLTF.